The 10 T cell receptor beta chains presented below share a single source sample, sequenced in a study of patients and donors after allogeneic stem cell transplantation. TCRdb re-called the RT-PCR reads with MiXCR, one entry per CDR3 protein. The sample yields about 88,000 distinct CDR3 sequences, roughly 50% seen once. Material: blood, either unsorted or a sorted T cell fraction (not recorded which). The receptor set was obtained from a human donor who was either an allogeneic HSCT recipient or a stem cell or donor lymphocyte infusion donor (not recorded which). It is not recorded whose cells these are; they may come from a transplant donor.

This clonotype was seen a few times. The chain has TRBV12-3 or TRBV12-4 and TRBJ1-5; D not certain. Trimming stripped 7 bases from V and 4 bases from J, with 11 bases between. The CDR3 spans 13 residues. The DNA of the CDR3 is TGTGCCAGCACCCTCCGGGGAAATCAGCCCCAGCATTTT. Protein product: CASTLRGNQPQHF.

V gene TRBV7-9 combines with J gene TRBJ1-1; D may be TRBD1 (5 bases). V dropped 4 bases and J dropped 1 base, with 10 bases sitting between them. From germline, CDR1 is SEHNR and CDR2 FQNEAQ (reference sequence). The CDR3 is 14 residues long. The CDR3 bases are TGTGCCAGCAGCTCGGGACTCCCGAACACTGAAGCTTTCTTT. Its protein is CASSSGLPNTEAFF. Supplemented by reference TRBV7-9 and TRBJ1-1, the full variable domain reads DTGVSQNPRHKITKRGQNVTFRCDPISEHNRLYWYRQTLGQGPEFLTYFQNEAQLEKSRLLSDRFSAERPKGSFSTLEIQRTEQGDSAMYLCASSSGLPNTEAFFGQGTRLTVV.

The V call is TRBV4-3, the J call TRBJ1-3; D uncertain. The V end lost 0 bases, the J end lost 0 bases, and 12 bases lay between the germline ends. The germline V gene has CDR1 LGHNA and CDR2 YSLEER. The CDR3 runs 17 residues. CDR3 protein: CASSQDRLGGSGNTIYF. As DNA, the CDR3 is TGCGCCAGCAGCCAAGATCGTCTGGGCGGCTCTGGAAACACCATATATTTT.

CDR3 amino acids: CASSFFGGFSGYTF. The CDR3 bases are TGTGCCAGCAGTTTCTTTGGAGGATTCAGTGGCTACACCTTC. The V and J genes are TRBV12-3 or TRBV12-4 and TRBJ1-2, with D unresolved. Trimming pared 3 bases from V and 7 bases from J, leaving 15 bases between. The CDR3 consists of 14 residues.

In the case of this clonotype: Relative to the germline gene, one junction end is altered; a read error may explain this. V gene TRBV7-6 combines with J gene TRBJ1-6; D unresolved. CDR3 length: 13 amino acids. Germline V gene data show CDR1 as SGHVS and CDR2 as FNYEAQ. The CDR3 DNA is TGTGCCAGCAGCTTAACCTACAATTCACCCCTCCACTTT. It is translated as CASSLTYNSPLHF.

This rearrangement joins TRBV5-1 to TRBJ1-1; TRBD1 agrees at 8 bases. V lost 9 bases to trimming and J lost 0 bases; unmatched junction nucleotides: 10. From germline, CDR1 is SGHRS and CDR2 YFSETQ. This CDR3 has 15 residues. The CDR3 here is CATRPLQGVNTEAFF. The DNA for the CDR3 is TGCGCCACCCGACCCTTACAGGGGGTGAACACTGAAGCTTTCTTT.

This clonotype was observed a handful of times. This sequence joins TRBV7-9 and TRBJ1-1; D is ambiguous. CDR1 is SEHNR and CDR2 is FQNEAQ in the germline V gene (reference sequence). V shed 3 bases and J shed 7 bases, with 21 bases lying between them. The CDR3 sequence is 16 residues long. The CDR3 bases are TGTGCCAGCAGCTTCCCGGGTGGCGCACCCCTGAGTGAAGCTTTCTTT. It translates to CASSFPGGAPLSEAFF.

CDR3: CASTLRWNTEAFF. As DNA, the CDR3 is TGTGCCAGCACCCTACGCTGGAACACTGAAGCTTTCTTT. V gene TRBV6-6 combines with J gene TRBJ1-1; D remains ambiguous. Looked up from germline, CDR1 is MNHNY and CDR2 is SVGAGI (reference sequence). The CDR3 loop spans 13 amino acids. V was trimmed by 7 bases and J by 1 base, leaving 10 bases between them.

V gene TRBV5-1 combines with J gene TRBJ1-4; 8 bases map to TRBD1. V shed 4 bases, J shed 10 bases, and the junction held 18 bases outside the gene matches. From germline, CDR1 is SGHRS and CDR2 YFSETQ. The CDR3 runs to 17 residues. DNA for the CDR3: TGCGCCAGCAGCCCGGCAGGGCAGGGGGCGCCGGGTGGAAAACTGTTTTTT. Translation gives CASSPAGQGAPGGKLFF.

This clonotype was observed a handful of times. The CDR3 reads CASSLGGGRLNTEAFF. For the CDR3, the DNA is TGTGCCAGCAGCTTAGGCGGAGGCAGACTAAACACTGAAGCTTTCTTT. This chain connects TRBV13 to TRBJ1-1, with no clear D. V was shortened by 0 bases and J by 2 bases, with 13 bases between the two germline ends. The CDR3 totals 16 residues. CDR1 and CDR2 (germline): PRHDT, FYEKMQ (reference sequence).